These 18 T cell receptor beta chains were sequenced from one sample in a study of shared clonotypes between healthy human individuals. Assay used: immunoSEQ multiplex PCR; TCRdb lists only in-frame clones, some missing. The table lists millions of clones, about 95% of them singletons. Naive-designated CD8 cells lacked CD45RO, were positively enriched for CCR7, and omitted terminally differentiated effector memory CD45RA+ cells. The sequencing sample was made of naive CD8+ T cells sorted from blood. All receptors derive from a man aged 18-30 years in good health.

V is TRBV20-1 and J is TRBJ2-5; D gene uncertain. The germline V and J ends were trimmed by 0 bases and 6 bases, with 5 bases remaining between them. Germline assignment: CDR1 DFQATT and CDR2 SNEGSKA (reference sequence). The CDR3 is 11 residues long. Written as DNA, the CDR3 is TGCAGTGCTAGAGACTCAAAGACCCAGTACTTC. As protein: CSARDSKTQYF.

In regard to this clone: The sample holds other DNA sequences that translate to the same CDR3. The rearrangement links TRBV5-1 to TRBJ2-3; 10 bases map to TRBD2. The J segment lost 6 bases and the V segment lost 2 bases, leaving 3 bases of the junction unmatched. Germline CDR1 is SGHRS and CDR2 is YFSETQ. CDR3 length equals 14 residues. Written as DNA, the CDR3 is TGCGCCAGCAGCTTAGCGGGGGGGCTTGATACGCAGTATTTT. Protein sequence: CASSLAGGLDTQYF.

Remarks on this clone: Other DNA sequences in the sample encode the same CDR3. The chain recombines TRBV27 with TRBJ2-7; D remains unclear. This CDR3 has 13 residues. Germline V CDR1 and CDR2: MNHEY, SMNVEV (reference sequence). V shed 0 bases and J shed 3 bases, with 6 bases lying between them. CDR3 coding DNA: TGTGCCAGCAGTTTATCCCCACGCTACGAGCAGTACTTC. Amino acid sequence: CASSLSPRYEQYF.

The rearrangement joins TRBV6-1 to TRBJ1-4, with 7 bases lining up with TRBD1. This CDR3 is built from 13 residues. The germline CDR1 and CDR2 sequences are MNHNS and SASEGT. The trim removed 5 bases at V and 8 bases at J, leaving 5 bases unmatched. The CDR3 DNA reads as TGTGCCAGCAGTTCCGGGACAGAAGAAAAACTGTTTTTT. This gives the protein CASSSGTEEKLFF.

On this clone: Other DNA sequences in the sample encode the same CDR3. V is TRBV6-1 and J is TRBJ2-7; 8 bases agree with TRBD1. The CDR3 totals 13 residues. The V and J ends lost 5 bases and 2 bases, in that order; junction bases with no gene match: 2. In germline, CDR1 is MNHNS, CDR2 SASEGT. CDR3 bases: TGTGCCAGCAGTCTGACAGGGGCCTACGAGCAGTACTTC. Its protein product is CASSLTGAYEQYF.

The V call is TRBV7-2, the J call TRBJ2-7; D is perhaps TRBD1 or TRBD2 (5 bases each). CDR1 and CDR2 (germline): SGHTA, FQGNSA. V was cut by 2 bases and J by 3 bases, with 11 bases left in between. The CDR3 totals 14 residues. CDR3 nucleotide sequence: TGTGCCAGCAGCTTACAGGGAGCATTCTACGAGCAGTACTTC. Protein sequence: CASSLQGAFYEQYF.

This rearrangement joins TRBV27 to TRBJ2-4, with 10 bases that match TRBD1. CDR1 MNHEY and CDR2 SMNVEV come from the germline V gene (reference sequence). This CDR3 spans 15 amino acids. Losses at the gene ends were 4 bases for V and 7 bases for J; bases not matched to a gene: 7. The CDR3: CASSSLTGGRNIQYF. CDR3 bases: TGTGCCAGCAGTTCCCTGACAGGGGGCCGTAACATTCAGTACTTC.

J is TRBJ2-1 and V is TRBV9; D tentatively fits TRBD1 or TRBD2 (5 bases each). Trimming pared 0 bases from V and 10 bases from J, leaving 17 bases between. The CDR3 has 15 amino acids. CDR1 SGDLS and CDR2 YYNGEE come from the germline V gene. CDR3 region: CASSVATSNGDEQFF. The DNA for the CDR3 is TGTGCCAGCAGCGTAGCTACCTCTAATGGGGACGAGCAGTTCTTC.

The chain recombines TRBV2 with TRBJ1-4, with a weak D call TRBD1 (5 bases). The germline V and J ends were trimmed by 0 bases and 4 bases, with 18 bases remaining between them. The CDR3 totals 18 residues. Germline lookup yields CDR1 SNHLY and CDR2 FYNNEI. CDR3 DNA: TGTGCCAGCAGTGAAGCGCTTCACGTCAGGGCAGATAATGAAAAACTGTTTTTT. It specifies CASSEALHVRADNEKLFF.

This clone has a single count. J is TRBJ2-7 and V is TRBV5-6; TRBD2 agrees at 10 bases. This CDR3 is 18 amino acids long. The V gene's germline CDR1 is SGHDT and CDR2 YYEEEE. Losses at the gene ends were 0 bases for V and 5 bases for J; bases not matched to a gene: 14. CDR3 in amino acids: CASSLDWPSGSPSDEQYF. In nucleotides, the CDR3 is TGTGCCAGCAGCTTGGATTGGCCTAGCGGGAGTCCTTCAGACGAGCAGTACTTC.

J is TRBJ2-5 and V is TRBV7-9, with D tentatively TRBD1 (6 bases). The germline gives CDR1 SEHNR, CDR2 FQNEAQ (reference sequence). Between the trimmed V and J ends, which lost 4 bases and 2 bases, there was a span of 20 bases. The CDR3 runs 17 residues. CDR3 amino acids: CASSSHDGTMDQETQYF. CDR3 coding DNA: TGTGCCAGCAGCTCCCATGACGGGACAATGGATCAAGAGACCCAGTACTTC.

This clone was counted once. The rearrangement joins TRBV6-5 to TRBJ2-7; D unclear. The germline V gene has CDR1 MNHEY and CDR2 SVGAGI. The V gene lost 0 bases and the J gene lost 3 bases, with 15 bases spanning the gap. This CDR3 has 16 amino acids. The chain's CDR3 is CASSYSTGQLNYEQYF. CDR3 DNA: TGTGCCAGCAGTTACTCGACGGGCCAGCTTAACTACGAGCAGTACTTC.

This rearrangement joins TRBV19 to TRBJ1-5; no reliable D call. This CDR3 comprises 15 residues. Trimming took 3 bases from V and 2 from J, leaving 11 bases between them. Looked up from germline, CDR1 is LNHDA and CDR2 is SQIVND (reference sequence). As DNA, the CDR3 is TGTGCCAGTAGTATGTATGGAGATGGCAATCAGCCCCAGCATTTT. Amino acid sequence: CASSMYGDGNQPQHF.

Turning to this clone: Other nucleotide sequences from this sample produce the same CDR3. The chain has TRBV27 and TRBJ2-1; a weak D match, TRBD1 (5 bases). This CDR3 is built from 14 residues. Per germline, CDR1 MNHEY and CDR2 SMNVEV (reference sequence). V lost 0 bases to trimming and J lost 4 bases, with 7 bases between them. This CDR3 reads CASSLSGPYNEQFF. Written as DNA, the CDR3 is TGTGCCAGCAGTTTATCGGGGCCATACAATGAGCAGTTCTTC.

This chain connects TRBV6-1 to TRBJ2-7, with 11 positions matching TRBD1. CDR1 is MNHNS and CDR2 is SASEGT in the germline V gene. The CDR3 contains 14 residues. After removal of 2 bases from V and 6 bases from J, the junction contained 3 bases not matched to a gene. CDR3 sequence: CASSEPGTGGEQYF. The CDR3, as DNA: TGTGCCAGCAGTGAACCCGGGACAGGGGGCGAGCAGTACTTC.

A single count supports this clone. The CDR3 spells CASIRGNTEAFF. The CDR3 nucleotides read TGTGCCAGCATCCGGGGTAACACTGAAGCTTTCTTT. The chain employs TRBV11-2 and TRBJ1-1; D is unresolved. The germline V gene encodes CDR1 SGHAT and CDR2 FQNNGV. The CDR3 spans 12 residues. V was shortened by 7 bases and J by 2 bases, with 8 bases between the two germline ends. The full variable domain, rest sourced from reference TRBV11-2 and TRBJ1-1, is EAGVAQSPRYKIIEKRQSVAFWCNPISGHATLYWYQQILGQGPKLLIQFQNNGVVDDSQLPKDRFSAERLKGVDSTLKIQPAKLEDSAVYLCASIRGNTEAFFGQGTRLTVV.

The chain carries TRBV27 and TRBJ2-7; 7 nucleotides agree with TRBD1. The CDR3 is 11 residues long. V lost 6 bases and J lost 6; bases outside the gene matches: 2. The germline V gene has CDR1 MNHEY and CDR2 SMNVEV (reference sequence). The CDR3 region has the DNA TGTGCCAGCAGCCACAGGGGCGAGCAGTACTTC. Its protein is CASSHRGEQYF.

The chain uses TRBV10-1 and TRBJ2-7; TRBD2 agrees at 10 bases. The germline V gene encodes CDR1 WNHNN and CDR2 SYGVQD (reference sequence). The CDR3 consists of 14 residues. Unmatched junction bases numbered 5, after V lost 5 bases and J lost 4 bases. CDR3 in DNA: TGCGCCAGCAGTTACCGACTAGCGGGTTACGAGCAGTACTTC. Translation gives CASSYRLAGYEQYF.